Sequencing of this T cell receptor (beta chain) was carried out in a study of cytomegalovirus exposure and HLA in healthy donors. Study details: Earlier sequencing of some 180 million T cells yielded 120 million or so unique TCR beta sequences. The study's findings and limits: DRB1 showed the most TCR associations and HLA-C the fewest in a later analysis, as rates varied by HLA locus.

A note on this clone: Its target is unknown.

PCR used 60 Vbeta primers and 13 Jbeta primers. The repertoire was sequenced with immunoSEQ multiplex PCR; TCRdb's copy has only in-frame clones and lacks some. The sample features approximately 110,000 clones, with roughly 1% in its top ten. The CDR3 sequence is 15 residues long. The V and J ends lost 5 bases and 0 bases, in that order; junction bases with no gene match: 9. CDR1 and CDR2 (germline): SQVTM, ANQGSEA. The sample taken for sequencing was PBMCs. V and J are TRBV29-1 and TRBJ2-7; 8 nucleotides match TRBD1. The source is a man younger than 35 in good health and CMV-seronegative. This CDR3 is CSVRTLDRDSYEQYF. The CDR3, as DNA: TGCAGCGTTCGAACTCTGGACAGGGACTCCTACGAGCAGTACTTC.